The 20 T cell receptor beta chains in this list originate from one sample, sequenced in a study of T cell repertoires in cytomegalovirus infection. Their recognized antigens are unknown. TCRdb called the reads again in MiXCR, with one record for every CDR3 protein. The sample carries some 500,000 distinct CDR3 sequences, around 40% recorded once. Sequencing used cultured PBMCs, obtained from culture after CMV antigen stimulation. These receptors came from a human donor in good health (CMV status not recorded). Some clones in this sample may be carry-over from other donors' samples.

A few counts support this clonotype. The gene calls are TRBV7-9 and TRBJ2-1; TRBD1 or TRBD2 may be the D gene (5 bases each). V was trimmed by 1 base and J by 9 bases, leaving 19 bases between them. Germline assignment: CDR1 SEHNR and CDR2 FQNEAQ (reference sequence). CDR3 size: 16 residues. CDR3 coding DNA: TGTGCCAGCAGCTTAGTGCCGGGACGAGGCGGTAGTGAGCAGTTCTTC. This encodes CASSLVPGRGGSEQFF.

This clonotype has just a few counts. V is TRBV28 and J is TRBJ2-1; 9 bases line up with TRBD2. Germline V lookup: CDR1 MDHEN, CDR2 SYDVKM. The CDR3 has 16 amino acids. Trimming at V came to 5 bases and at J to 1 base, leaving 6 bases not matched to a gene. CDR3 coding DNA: TGTGCCAGCAGTATTAGCGGGGGACCGTCCTACAATGAGCAGTTCTTC. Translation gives CASSISGGPSYNEQFF.

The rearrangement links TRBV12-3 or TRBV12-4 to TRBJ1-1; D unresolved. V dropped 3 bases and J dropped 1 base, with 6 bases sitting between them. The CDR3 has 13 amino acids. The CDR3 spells CASSFLQNTEAFF. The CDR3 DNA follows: TGTGCCAGCAGTTTTTTGCAGAACACTGAAGCTTTCTTT.

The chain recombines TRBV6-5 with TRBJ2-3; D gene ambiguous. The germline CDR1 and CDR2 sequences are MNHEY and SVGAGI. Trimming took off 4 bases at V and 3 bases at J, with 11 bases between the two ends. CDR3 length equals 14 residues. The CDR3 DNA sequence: TGTGCCAGCAGTTGGGTAATTGGGACAGATACGCAGTATTTT. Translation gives CASSWVIGTDTQYF.

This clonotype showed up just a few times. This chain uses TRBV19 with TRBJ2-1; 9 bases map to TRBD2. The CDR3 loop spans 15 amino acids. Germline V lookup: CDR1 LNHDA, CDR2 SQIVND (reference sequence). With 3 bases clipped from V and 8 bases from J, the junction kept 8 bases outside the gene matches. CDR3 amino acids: CASSMGRGGRDEQFF. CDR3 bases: TGTGCCAGTAGTATGGGGCGGGGGGGCCGTGATGAGCAGTTCTTC.

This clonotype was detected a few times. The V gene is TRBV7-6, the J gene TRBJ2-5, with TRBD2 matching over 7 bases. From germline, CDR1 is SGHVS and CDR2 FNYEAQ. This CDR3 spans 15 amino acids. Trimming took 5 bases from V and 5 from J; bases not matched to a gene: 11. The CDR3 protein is CASSPQRRERETQYF. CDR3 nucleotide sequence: TGTGCCAGCAGCCCCCAGCGGCGGGAGAGGGAGACCCAGTACTTC.

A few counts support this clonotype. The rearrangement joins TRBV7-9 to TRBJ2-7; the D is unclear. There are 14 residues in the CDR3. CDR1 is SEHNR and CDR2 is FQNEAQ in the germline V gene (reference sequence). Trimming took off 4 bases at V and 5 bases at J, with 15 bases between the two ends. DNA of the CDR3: TGTGCCAGCAGCTCTGTGGGGATTACCCACGAGCAGTACTTC. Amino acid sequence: CASSSVGITHEQYF.

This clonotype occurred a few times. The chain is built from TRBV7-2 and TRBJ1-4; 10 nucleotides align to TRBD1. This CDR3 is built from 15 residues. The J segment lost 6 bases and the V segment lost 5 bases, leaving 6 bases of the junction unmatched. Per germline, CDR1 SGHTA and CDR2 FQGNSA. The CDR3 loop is CASSPRTGGYEKLFF. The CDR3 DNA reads TGTGCCAGCAGCCCCCGGACAGGGGGATATGAAAAACTGTTTTTT.

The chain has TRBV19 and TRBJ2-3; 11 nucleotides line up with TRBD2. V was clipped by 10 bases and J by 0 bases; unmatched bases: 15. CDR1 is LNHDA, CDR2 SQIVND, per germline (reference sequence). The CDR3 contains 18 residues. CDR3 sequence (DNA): TGTGCCATCTCCAGGCGACTAGCGGGAACATCTAGCACAGATACGCAGTATTTT. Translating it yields CAISRRLAGTSSTDTQYF. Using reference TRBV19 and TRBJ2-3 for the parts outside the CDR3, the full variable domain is DGGITQSPKYLFRKEGQNVTLSCEQNLNHDAMYWYRQDPGQGLRLIYYSQIVNDFQKGDIAEGYSVSREKKESFPLTVTSAQKNPTAFYLCAISRRLAGTSSTDTQYFGPGTRLTVL.

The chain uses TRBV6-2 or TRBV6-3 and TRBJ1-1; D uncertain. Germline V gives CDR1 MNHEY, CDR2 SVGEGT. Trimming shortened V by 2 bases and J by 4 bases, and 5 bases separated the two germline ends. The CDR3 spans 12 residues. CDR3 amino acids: CASSYRTTEAFF. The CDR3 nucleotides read TGTGCCAGCAGTTACAGGACCACTGAAGCTTTCTTT.

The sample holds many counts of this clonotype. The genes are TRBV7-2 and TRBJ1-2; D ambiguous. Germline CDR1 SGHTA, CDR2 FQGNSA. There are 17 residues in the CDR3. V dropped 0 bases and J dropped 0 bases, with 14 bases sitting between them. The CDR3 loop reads CASSLAVRETANYGYTF. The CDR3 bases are TGTGCCAGCAGCTTAGCGGTTCGGGAAACCGCTAACTATGGCTACACCTTC.

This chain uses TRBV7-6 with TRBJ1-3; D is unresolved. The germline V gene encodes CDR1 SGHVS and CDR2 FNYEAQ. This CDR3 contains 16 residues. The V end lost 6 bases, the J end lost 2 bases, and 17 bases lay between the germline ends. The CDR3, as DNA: TGTGCCAGCAGTCGACTTCTCACATCTCCTGGAAACACCATATATTTT. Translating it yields CASSRLLTSPGNTIYF. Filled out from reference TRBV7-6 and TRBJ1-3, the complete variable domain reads GAGVSQSPRYKVTKRGQDVALRCDPISGHVSLYWYRQALGQGPEFLTYFNYEAQQDKSGLPNDRFSAERPEGSISTLTIQRTEQRDSAMYRCASSRLLTSPGNTIYFGEGSWLTVV.

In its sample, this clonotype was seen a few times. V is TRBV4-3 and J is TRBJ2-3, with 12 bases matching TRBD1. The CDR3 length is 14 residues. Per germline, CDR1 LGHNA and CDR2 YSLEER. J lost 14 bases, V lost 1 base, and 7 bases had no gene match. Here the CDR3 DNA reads TGCGCCAGCAGCCAAGCGCCGGGACAGGGGGCGAGGTATTTT. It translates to CASSQAPGQGARYF.

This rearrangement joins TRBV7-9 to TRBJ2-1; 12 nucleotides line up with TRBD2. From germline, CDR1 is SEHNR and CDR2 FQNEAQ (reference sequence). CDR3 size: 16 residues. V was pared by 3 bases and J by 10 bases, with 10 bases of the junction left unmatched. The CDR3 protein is CASSFLLAGGLGEQFF. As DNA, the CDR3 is TGTGCCAGCAGCTTCTTGCTAGCGGGAGGGCTCGGCGAGCAGTTCTTC.

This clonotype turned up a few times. CDR3 loop: CASSEGETKPQHF. CDR3 DNA sequence: TGTGCCAGCAGTGAGGGGGAGACGAAGCCCCAGCATTTT. This chain uses TRBV2 with TRBJ1-5; D possibly corresponds to TRBD1 (5 bases). V lost 3 bases to trimming and J lost 8 bases, with 11 bases between them. Germline CDR1 and CDR2: SNHLY and FYNNEI. The CDR3 is made up of 13 amino acids.

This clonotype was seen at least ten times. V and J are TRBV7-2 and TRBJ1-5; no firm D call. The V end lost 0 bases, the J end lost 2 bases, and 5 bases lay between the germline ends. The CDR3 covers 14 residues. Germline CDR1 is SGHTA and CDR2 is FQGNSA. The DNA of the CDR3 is TGTGCCAGCAGCTTAGCCCAGGGCAATCAGCCCCAGCATTTT. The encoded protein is CASSLAQGNQPQHF.

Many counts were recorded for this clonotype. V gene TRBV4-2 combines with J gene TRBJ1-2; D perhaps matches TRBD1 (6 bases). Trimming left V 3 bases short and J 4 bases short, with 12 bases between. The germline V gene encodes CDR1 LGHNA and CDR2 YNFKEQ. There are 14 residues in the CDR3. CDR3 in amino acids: CASSHVGQTYGYTF. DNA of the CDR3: TGTGCCAGCAGCCACGTAGGACAGACCTATGGCTACACCTTC.

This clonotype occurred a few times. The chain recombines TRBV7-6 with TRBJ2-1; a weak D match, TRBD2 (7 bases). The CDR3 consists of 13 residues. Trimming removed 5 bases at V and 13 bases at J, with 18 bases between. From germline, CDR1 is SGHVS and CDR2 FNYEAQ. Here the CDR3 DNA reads TGTGCCAGCAGCCCCTCCTCAAGCGGGACACAGTTCTTC. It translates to CASSPSSSGTQFF. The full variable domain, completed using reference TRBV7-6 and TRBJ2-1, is GAGVSQSPRYKVTKRGQDVALRCDPISGHVSLYWYRQALGQGPEFLTYFNYEAQQDKSGLPNDRFSAERPEGSISTLTIQRTEQRDSAMYRCASSPSSSGTQFFGPGTRLTVL.

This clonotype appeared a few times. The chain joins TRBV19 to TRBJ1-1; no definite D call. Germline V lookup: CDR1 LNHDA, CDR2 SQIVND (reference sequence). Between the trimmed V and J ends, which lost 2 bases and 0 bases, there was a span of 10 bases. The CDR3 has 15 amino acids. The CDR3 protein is CASSINGGMNTEAFF. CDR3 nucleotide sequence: TGTGCCAGTAGTATAAATGGCGGCATGAACACTGAAGCTTTCTTT.

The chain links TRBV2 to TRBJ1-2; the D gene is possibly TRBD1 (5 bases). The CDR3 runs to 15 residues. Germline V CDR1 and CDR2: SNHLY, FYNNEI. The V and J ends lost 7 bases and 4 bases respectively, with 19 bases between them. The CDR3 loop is CASTSDGGRGYGYTF. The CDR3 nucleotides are TGTGCCAGCACTAGTGACGGGGGGAGAGGCTATGGCTACACCTTC.